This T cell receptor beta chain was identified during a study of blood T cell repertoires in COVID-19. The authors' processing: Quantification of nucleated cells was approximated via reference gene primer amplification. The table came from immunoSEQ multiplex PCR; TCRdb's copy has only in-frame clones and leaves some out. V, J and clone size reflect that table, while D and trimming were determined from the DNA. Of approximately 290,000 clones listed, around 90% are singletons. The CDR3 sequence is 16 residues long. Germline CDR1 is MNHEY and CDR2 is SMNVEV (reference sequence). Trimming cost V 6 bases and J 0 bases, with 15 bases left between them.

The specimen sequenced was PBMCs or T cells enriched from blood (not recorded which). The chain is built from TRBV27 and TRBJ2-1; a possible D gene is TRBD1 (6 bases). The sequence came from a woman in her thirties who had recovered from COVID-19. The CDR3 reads CASRPLTGSSYNEQFF. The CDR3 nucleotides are TGTGCCAGCAGACCCCTCACAGGGAGCTCCTACAATGAGCAGTTCTTC.